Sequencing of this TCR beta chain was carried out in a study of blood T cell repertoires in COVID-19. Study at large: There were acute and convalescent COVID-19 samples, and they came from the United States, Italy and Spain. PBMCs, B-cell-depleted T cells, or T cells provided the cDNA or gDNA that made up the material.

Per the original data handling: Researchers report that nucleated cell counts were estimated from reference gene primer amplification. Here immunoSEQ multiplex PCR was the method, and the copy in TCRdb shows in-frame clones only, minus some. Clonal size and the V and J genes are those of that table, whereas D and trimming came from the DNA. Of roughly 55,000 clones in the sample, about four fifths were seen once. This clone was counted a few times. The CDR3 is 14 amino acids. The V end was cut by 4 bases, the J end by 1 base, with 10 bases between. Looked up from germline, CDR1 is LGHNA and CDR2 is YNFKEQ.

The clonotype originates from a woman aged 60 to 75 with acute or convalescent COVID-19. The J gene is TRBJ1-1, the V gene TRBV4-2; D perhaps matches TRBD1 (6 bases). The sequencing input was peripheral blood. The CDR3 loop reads CASSPGHRNTEAFF. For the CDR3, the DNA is TGTGCCAGCAGCCCGGGACATAGGAACACTGAAGCTTTCTTT.